This entry describes one T cell receptor beta chain. This entry belongs to a study of blood T cell repertoires in COVID-19. Study-wide background: Sites across the United States, Italy and Spain contributed samples from acute and convalescent COVID-19. In each case, the material was cDNA or gDNA derived from T cells, B-cell-depleted T cells, or PBMCs.

As handled by the study authors: The authors estimated nucleated cell counts from reference gene primer amplification. The method was immunoSEQ multiplex PCR; TCRdb's version includes in-frame clones alone and lacks a portion of them. V, J and clone size are those of that table, while D and trimming were read from the DNA. The sample gives 200,000 to 250,000 clones, about 90% of which show up once; roughly 2.6% is in the top ten. From germline, CDR1 is LNHDA and CDR2 SQIVND (reference sequence). Trimming took 7 bases from V and 5 from J; bases not matched to a gene: 10. The CDR3 runs 16 residues. The sequenced sample was peripheral blood. This TCR was recovered from a woman in her fifties or sixties with acute or convalescent COVID-19. The chain couples TRBV19 to TRBJ1-5; 11 bases agree with TRBD1. CDR3 bases: TGTGCCAGTATTAGGGGGACAGGGGGGAACCATCAGCCCCAGCATTTT. Amino acid sequence: CASIRGTGGNHQPQHF.